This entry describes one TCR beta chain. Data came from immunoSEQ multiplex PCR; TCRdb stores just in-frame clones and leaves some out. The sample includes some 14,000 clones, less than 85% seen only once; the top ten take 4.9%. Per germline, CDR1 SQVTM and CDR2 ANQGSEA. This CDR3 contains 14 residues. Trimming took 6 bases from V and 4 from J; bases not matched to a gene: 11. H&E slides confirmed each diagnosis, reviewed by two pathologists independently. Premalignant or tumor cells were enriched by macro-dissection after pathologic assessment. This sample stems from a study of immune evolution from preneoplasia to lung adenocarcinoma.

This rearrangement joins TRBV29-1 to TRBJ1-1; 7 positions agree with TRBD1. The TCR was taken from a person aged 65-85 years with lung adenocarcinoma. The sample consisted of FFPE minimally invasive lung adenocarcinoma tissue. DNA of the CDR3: TGCAGCGTGCAGGGTGGACAGGCTTCCACTGAAGCTTTCTTT. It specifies CSVQGGQASTEAFF.